This T cell receptor beta chain was sequenced in a study of blood T cell repertoires in COVID-19 (dated by TCRdb to about 2020). General notes on the study: Samples from collaborators originated in the United States, Italy and Spain and spanned both the acute and convalescent phases of COVID-19. The prospective study material was composed of cDNA or gDNA derived from T cells, B-cell-depleted T cells, or PBMCs. Subjects who had been exposed to COVID-19, were actively infected with it, or had recovered from it provided the deeply sampled blood TCRbeta repertoires that made up the dataset. A freely available public database, intended as a resource for researchers studying the immune response to SARS-CoV-2, is where the repertoires were released. Samples were obtained from the ongoing ImmuneRACE study (first 160 participants) and from 1,200 or so subjects provided by 6 global collaborators. Nearly every sample came with metadata listing a de-identified subject ID, COVID-19 status, age in years and sex. Where available, HLA class I and class II types were obtained from metadata supplied by the sample provider rather than from assay-based typing.

Collaborating institutions collected whole blood in K2EDTA tubes following their own protocols. For TCRbeta analysis, collaborators shipped samples in one of three forms: frozen whole blood, isolated PBMCs, or DNA extracted from either of those sample types. Study-wide conclusions, independent of this receptor: The amount of clinical and demographic metadata varied by source and participant and was provided uncurated.

A word on this clone: Its antigen is still unknown. The sample holds no much larger clone one base away, and base qualities are not on file.

Reading the germline V gene gives CDR1 SGHTA and CDR2 FQGTGA. Trimming leaves V shorter by 4 bases and J shorter by 5 bases, with the junction holding 2 bases beyond the gene matches. CDR3 length: 14 amino acids, cysteine to phenylalanine. Kept here is only the CDR3 DNA, which spans 42 bases and is read in frame from base 1. The immunoSEQ Assay, a bias-controlled multiplex PCR, was used to amplify TCRbeta CDR3 regions from genomic DNA. The study's own analysis went as follows. The number of nucleated cells in each sample was estimated from the amplification of reference gene primers within the assay. To quantify the absolute abundance of each unique TCRbeta CDR3 rearrangement, sequence reads were collapsed and filtered. For each sample, productive Simpson clonality was calculated as the square root of Simpson's diversity index across productive rearrangements. The clones in this table, taken by TCRdb from immuneACCESS, are in-frame only. Not every clone is retained; where verified, under half of the shortfall comes from an unresolved V gene, and the cause of the rest is unknown. V, J and clone size reflect that table, while D and trimming were determined from the DNA. The sample records some 200,000 clones, more than 80% of which are singletons. The biggest ten clones account for 6.5% to 10% of the sample.

This TCR derives from an older woman with acute or convalescent COVID-19. Sequencing was performed on peripheral blood. The V gene is TRBV7-3 and the J gene is TRBJ1-6; a stretch of 7 junction bases matches TRBD1. Here is the DNA: TGTGCCAGCAGCTCCGGGACAGATAATTCACCCCTCCACTTT. Translated, it reads CASSSGTDNSPLHF. With the portions outside the CDR3 filled from the reference TRBV7-3 and TRBJ1-6 genes, the complete variable region becomes GAGVSQTPSNKVTEKGKYVELRCDPISGHTALYWYRQSLGQGPEFLIYFQGTGAADDSGLPNDRFFAVRPEGSVSTLKIQRTERGDSAVYLCASSSGTDNSPLHFGNGTRLTVT.